This T cell receptor beta chain was sequenced in a study of cytomegalovirus exposure and HLA in healthy donors. Study observations and caveats: Presence/absence analyses assumed roughly uniform sequencing depth across donors.

60 Vbeta and 13 Jbeta primers were used in PCR. Assay used: immunoSEQ multiplex PCR; TCRdb lists only in-frame clones, some missing. The table lists fewer than 110,000 clones, over 70% of them singletons, with about 2.3% in the top ten. Comments on this clone: The antigen is not known.

The CDR3 loop spans 16 amino acids. The trim removed 2 bases at V and 4 bases at J, leaving 10 bases unmatched. Germline V lookup: CDR1 MNHNS, CDR2 SASEGT. This receptor was identified in a man aged 30-40 years in good health and CMV-seronegative. Material for sequencing was PBMCs. The V gene is TRBV6-1, the J gene TRBJ1-2; the match to TRBD1 covers 7 bases. CDR3 sequence: CASSESTGRVGYGYTF. The CDR3 DNA reads TGTGCCAGCAGTGAATCGACAGGGCGGGTCGGCTATGGCTACACCTTC.